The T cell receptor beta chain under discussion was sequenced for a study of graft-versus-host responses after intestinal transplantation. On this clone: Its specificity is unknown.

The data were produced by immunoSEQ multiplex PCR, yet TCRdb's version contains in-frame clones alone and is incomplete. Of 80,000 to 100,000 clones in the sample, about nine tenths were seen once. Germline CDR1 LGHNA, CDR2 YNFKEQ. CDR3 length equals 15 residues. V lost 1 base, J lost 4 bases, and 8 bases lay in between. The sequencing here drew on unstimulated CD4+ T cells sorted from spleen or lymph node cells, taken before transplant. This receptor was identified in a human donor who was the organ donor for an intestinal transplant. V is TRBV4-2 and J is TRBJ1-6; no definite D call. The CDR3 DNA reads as TGTGCCAGCAGCCAAGTTGCGGAGTATAATTCACCCCTCCACTTT. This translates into CASSQVAEYNSPLHF.